This T cell receptor beta chain was identified in a study of T cell responses to AZD1222 COVID-19 vaccine. Study context: Samples with a second dose at about 4 or about 12 weeks were pooled together.

Germline V gene sequence: CDR1 SGHAT, CDR2 FQDESV (reference sequence). This CDR3 has 14 amino acids. The V end lost 5 bases, the J end lost 5 bases, and 12 bases lay between the germline ends. In regard to this clone: Its cognate antigen is unknown.

Study-wide points: Seropositivity was recorded at baseline in only a handful of AZD1222 recipients.

Using immunoSEQ multiplex PCR, the repertoire was profiled, and TCRdb retains in-frame clones only, with some absent. The table lists about 100,000 clones, around 94% of them singletons, with 2% to 2.5% in the top ten. The origin of this receptor is an adult in good health. The sequenced sample was peripheral blood, obtained on day 0 of AZD1222 vaccination. The chain links TRBV11-1 to TRBJ1-4, with a weak D call TRBD1 (5 bases). CDR3: CASSETVKNEKLFF. DNA of the CDR3: TGTGCCAGCAGCGAGACAGTAAAGAATGAAAAACTGTTTTTT.